This TCR beta chain is drawn from a study of blood T cells in healthy people across ages. Across the whole study: Per two T cells, about one barcoded beta molecule was captured through template switching. Study outcomes and limitations: Investigators viewed diversity estimates from one million T cells as underestimates, the study reported. The long-lived group displayed more naive CD4+ cells, plus higher diversity, than the aged donors did.

Every donor contributed 7.5 to 10 milliliters of peripheral blood by blood draw. This clonotype was seen only a few times. Its antigen is not known. Primed by a sample-barcoded 5' primer and a J-beta primer mix, a second PCR proceeded for 7 to 11 cycles. One entry per CDR3 protein results from TCRdb running MiXCR on the 5' RACE reads. The sample has more than 650,000 distinct CDR3 sequences, approximately 21% seen once. Germline CDR1 SQVTM, CDR2 ANQGSEA. The V and J ends lost 5 bases and 1 base respectively, with 14 bases between them. CDR3 length: 14 amino acids. The sample comprised blood. V gene TRBV29-1 combines with J gene TRBJ1-1; possibly TRBD1 for D (5 bases). This receptor was obtained from a man in his 70s in good health. The CDR3 is CSVSSAGSNTEAFF. The DNA for the CDR3 is TGCAGCGTTTCCTCCGCAGGGTCGAACACTGAAGCTTTCTTT.